The clone carrying this TCR beta chain was seen at least ten times. Antigen specificity is unknown. This sample was taken from a study of regulatory T cells in long-lasting Graves disease. Overall study findings and caveats: Segments TRBV28, TRBJ1-2 and TRBJ2-5 showed preferential usage in persistent disease.

Time point noted: newly diagnosed GD, antithyroid drugs for less than 3 months. RNA from PBMCs was the source of the TCR library. Sequencing libraries for TCR beta were prepared with iRepertoire HTBI primers and Arm-PCR of CDR3 regions. Each CDR3 protein is one row after TCRdb ran MiXCR on the multiplex PCR reads. The data show about 440,000 distinct CDR3 sequences, with just under 15% seen just once and roughly 17% held by the top ten. CDR3 size: 13 residues. Germline-derived CDR1 and CDR2 are DFQATT and SNEGSKA (reference sequence). Trimming cost V 8 bases and J 4 bases, with 17 bases left between them. The sample was also linked to a second study, of T cells in Graves' hyperthyroidism and ophthalmopathy. Turning to that study: Each diagnosis drew on symptoms, thyroxine, TRAb, thyroid ultrasound and orbital computed tomography findings.

The sample here was peripheral blood mononuclear cells (PBMCs), taken at new diagnosis, from a patient treated with antithyroid drugs. V and J are TRBV20-1 and TRBJ1-2; a possible D gene is TRBD1 (5 bases). The receptor was derived from a woman in her 30s with Graves disease. The CDR3 is CSPGAEGPYGYTF. The DNA for the CDR3 is TGCAGTCCTGGGGCGGAAGGTCCCTATGGCTACACCTTC.